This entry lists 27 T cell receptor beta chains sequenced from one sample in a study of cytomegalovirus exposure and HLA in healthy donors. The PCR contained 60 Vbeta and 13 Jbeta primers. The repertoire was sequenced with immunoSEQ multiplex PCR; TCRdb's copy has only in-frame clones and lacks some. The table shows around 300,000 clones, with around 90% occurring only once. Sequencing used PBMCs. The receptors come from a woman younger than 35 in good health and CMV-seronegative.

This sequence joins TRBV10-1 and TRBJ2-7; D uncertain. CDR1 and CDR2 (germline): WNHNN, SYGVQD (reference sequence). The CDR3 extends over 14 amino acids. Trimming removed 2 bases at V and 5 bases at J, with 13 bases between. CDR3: CASSEANTVDEQYF. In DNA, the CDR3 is TGCGCCAGCAGTGAGGCCAACACCGTGGACGAGCAGTACTTC.

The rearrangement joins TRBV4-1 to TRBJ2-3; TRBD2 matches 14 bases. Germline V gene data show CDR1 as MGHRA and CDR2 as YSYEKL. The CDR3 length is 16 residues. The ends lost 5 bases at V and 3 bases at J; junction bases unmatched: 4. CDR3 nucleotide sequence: TGCGCCAGCAGCAAAGGACTAGCGGGGGGAACAGATACGCAGTATTTT. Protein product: CASSKGLAGGTDTQYF.

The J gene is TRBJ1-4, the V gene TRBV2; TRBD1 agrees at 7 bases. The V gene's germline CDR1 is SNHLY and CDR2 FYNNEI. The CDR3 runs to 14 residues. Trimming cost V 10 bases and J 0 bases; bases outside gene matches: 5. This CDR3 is CAKGDSSTNEKLFF. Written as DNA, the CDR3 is TGTGCCAAAGGGGACAGTTCAACTAATGAAAAACTGTTTTTT.

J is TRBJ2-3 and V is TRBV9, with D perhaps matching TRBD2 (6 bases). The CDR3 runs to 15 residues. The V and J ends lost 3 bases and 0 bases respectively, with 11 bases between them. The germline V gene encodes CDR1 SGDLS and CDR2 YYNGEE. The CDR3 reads CASSALASSTDTQYF. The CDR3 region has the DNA TGTGCCAGCAGCGCCCTAGCGTCGAGCACAGATACGCAGTATTTT.

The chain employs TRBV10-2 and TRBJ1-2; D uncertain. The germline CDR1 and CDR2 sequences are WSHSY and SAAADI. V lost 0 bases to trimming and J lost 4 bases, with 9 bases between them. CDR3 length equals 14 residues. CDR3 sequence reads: CASSESPDLYGYTF. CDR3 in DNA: TGCGCCAGCAGTGAGTCGCCAGATCTCTATGGCTACACCTTC.

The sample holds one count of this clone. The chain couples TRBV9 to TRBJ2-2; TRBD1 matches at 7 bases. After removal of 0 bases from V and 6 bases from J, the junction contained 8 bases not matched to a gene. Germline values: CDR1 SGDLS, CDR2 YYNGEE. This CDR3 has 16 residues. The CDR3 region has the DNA TGTGCCAGCAGCGTAGAACAGGGGTATCAGTCCGGGGAGCTGTTTTTT. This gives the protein CASSVEQGYQSGELFF.

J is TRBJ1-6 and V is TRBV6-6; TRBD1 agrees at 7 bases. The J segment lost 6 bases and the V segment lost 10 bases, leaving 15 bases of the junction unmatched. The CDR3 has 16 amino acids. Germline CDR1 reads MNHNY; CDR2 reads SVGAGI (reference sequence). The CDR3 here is CATVERGAGGNSPLHF. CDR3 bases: TGTGCCACCGTCGAAAGGGGGGCAGGGGGTAATTCACCCCTCCACTTT.

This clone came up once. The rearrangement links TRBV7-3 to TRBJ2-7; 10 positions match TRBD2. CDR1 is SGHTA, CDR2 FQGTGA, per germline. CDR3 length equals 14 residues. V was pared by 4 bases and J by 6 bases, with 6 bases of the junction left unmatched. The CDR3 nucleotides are TGTGCCAGCAGCTCGAGCGGGGGGGCCAGCGAGCAGTACTTC. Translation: CASSSSGGASEQYF.

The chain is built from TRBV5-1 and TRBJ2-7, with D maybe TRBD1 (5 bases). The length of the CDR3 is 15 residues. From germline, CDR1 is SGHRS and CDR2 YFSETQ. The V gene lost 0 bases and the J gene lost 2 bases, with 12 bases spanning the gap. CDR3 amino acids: CASSLVDQGAYEQYF. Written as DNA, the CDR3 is TGCGCCAGCAGCTTGGTGGACCAAGGGGCCTACGAGCAGTACTTC.

The CDR3 region is CASSQGGHNEQFF. As DNA, the CDR3 is TGTGCCAGCAGCCAAGGGGGCCACAATGAGCAGTTCTTC. V and J are TRBV14 and TRBJ2-1; D possibly corresponds to TRBD1 (5 bases). The CDR3 totals 13 residues. V was cut by 1 base and J by 5 bases, with 6 bases left in between. Germline assignment: CDR1 SGHDN and CDR2 FVKESK.

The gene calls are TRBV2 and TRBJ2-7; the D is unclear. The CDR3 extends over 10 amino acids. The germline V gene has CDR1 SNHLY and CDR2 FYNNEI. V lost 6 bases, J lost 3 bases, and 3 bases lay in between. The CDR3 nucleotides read TGTGCCAGCAGCATCTACGAGCAGTACTTC. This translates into CASSIYEQYF.

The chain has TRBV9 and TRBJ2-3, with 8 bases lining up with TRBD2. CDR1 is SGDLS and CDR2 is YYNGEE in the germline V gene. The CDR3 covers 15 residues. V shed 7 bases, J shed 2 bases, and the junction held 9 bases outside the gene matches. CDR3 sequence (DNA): TGTGCCAGCGGTCGGCTAGCGGGTACCACAGATACGCAGTATTTT. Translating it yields CASGRLAGTTDTQYF.

The chain's CDR3 is CASSLGRTDEQYF. The CDR3 nucleotides read TGTGCCAGCAGCTTAGGTCGAACGGACGAGCAGTACTTC. The chain recombines TRBV13 with TRBJ2-7; D ambiguous. Germline-derived CDR1 and CDR2 are PRHDT and FYEKMQ (reference sequence). CDR3 size: 13 residues. Trimming took off 0 bases at V and 5 bases at J, with 8 bases between the two ends. Complete variable domain (other parts from reference TRBV13 and TRBJ2-7): AAGVIQSPRHLIKEKRETATLKCYPIPRHDTVYWYQQGPGQDPQFLISFYEKMQSDKGSIPDRFSAQQFSDYHSELNMSSLELGDSALYFCASSLGRTDEQYFGPGTRLTVT.

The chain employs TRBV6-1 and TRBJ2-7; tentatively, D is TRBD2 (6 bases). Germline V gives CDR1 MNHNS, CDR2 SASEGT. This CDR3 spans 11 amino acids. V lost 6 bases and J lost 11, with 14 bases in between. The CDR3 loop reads CASSTGRVEYF. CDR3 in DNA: TGTGCCAGCAGCACCGGGAGAGTGGAGTACTTC.

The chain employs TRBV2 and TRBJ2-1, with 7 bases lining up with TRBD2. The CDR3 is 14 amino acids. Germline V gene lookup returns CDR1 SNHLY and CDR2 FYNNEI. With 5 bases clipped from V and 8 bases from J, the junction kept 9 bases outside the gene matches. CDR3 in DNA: TGTGCCAGCAGTCACACTAGCGAGGTCGATGAGCAGTTCTTC. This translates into CASSHTSEVDEQFF. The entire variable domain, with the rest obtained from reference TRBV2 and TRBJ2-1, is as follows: EPEVTQTPSHQVTQMGQEVILRCVPISNHLYFYWYRQILGQKVEFLVSFYNNEISEKSEIFDDQFSVERPDGSNFTLKIRSTKLEDSAMYFCASSHTSEVDEQFFGPGTRLTVL.

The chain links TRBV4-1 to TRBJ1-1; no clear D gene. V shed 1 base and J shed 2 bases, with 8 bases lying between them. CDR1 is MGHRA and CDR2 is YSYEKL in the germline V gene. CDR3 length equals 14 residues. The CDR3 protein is CASSQGYLNTEAFF. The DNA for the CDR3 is TGCGCCAGCAGCCAAGGATACCTAAACACTGAAGCTTTCTTT.

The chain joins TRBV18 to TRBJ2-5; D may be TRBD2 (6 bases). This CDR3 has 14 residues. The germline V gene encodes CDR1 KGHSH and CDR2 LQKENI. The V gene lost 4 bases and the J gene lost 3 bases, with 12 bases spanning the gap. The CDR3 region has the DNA TGTGCCAGCTCACTCGCGGGGCCAAAAGAGACCCAGTACTTC. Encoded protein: CASSLAGPKETQYF.

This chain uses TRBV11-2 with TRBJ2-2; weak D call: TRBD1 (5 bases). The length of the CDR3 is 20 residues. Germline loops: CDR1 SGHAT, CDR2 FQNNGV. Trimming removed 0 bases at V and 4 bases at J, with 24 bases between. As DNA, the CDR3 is TGTGCCAGCAGCTTAGATAGTTTACATTGGACAAACTATCGCACCGGGGAGCTGTTTTTT. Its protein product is CASSLDSLHWTNYRTGELFF.

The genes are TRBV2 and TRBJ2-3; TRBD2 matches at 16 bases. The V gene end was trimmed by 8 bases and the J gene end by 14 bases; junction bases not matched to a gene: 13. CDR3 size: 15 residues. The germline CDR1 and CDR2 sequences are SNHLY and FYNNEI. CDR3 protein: CASLLQGLAGGVPYF. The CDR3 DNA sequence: TGTGCCAGCCTTCTTCAGGGACTAGCGGGGGGGGTACCGTATTTT.

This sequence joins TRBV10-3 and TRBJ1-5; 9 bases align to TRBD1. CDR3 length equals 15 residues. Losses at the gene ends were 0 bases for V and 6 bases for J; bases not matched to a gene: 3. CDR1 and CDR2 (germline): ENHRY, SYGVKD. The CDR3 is CAISESGQGGQPQHF. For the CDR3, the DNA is TGTGCCATCAGTGAGTCGGGACAGGGCGGTCAGCCCCAGCATTTT.

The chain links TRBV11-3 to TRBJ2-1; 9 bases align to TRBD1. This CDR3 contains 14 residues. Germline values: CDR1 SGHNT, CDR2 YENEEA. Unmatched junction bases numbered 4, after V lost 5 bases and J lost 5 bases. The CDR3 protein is CASSRQGGDNEQFF. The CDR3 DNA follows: TGTGCCAGCAGCAGACAGGGGGGGGACAATGAGCAGTTCTTC.

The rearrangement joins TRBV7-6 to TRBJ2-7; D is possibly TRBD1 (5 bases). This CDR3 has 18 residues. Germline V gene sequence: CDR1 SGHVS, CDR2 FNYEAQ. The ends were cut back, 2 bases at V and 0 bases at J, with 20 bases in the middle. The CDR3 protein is CASSLTLPQGLSSYEQYF. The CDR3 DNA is TGTGCCAGCAGCTTAACACTACCGCAGGGCCTAAGCTCCTACGAGCAGTACTTC. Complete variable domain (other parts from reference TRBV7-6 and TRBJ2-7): GAGVSQSPRYKVTKRGQDVALRCDPISGHVSLYWYRQALGQGPEFLTYFNYEAQQDKSGLPNDRFSAERPEGSISTLTIQRTEQRDSAMYRCASSLTLPQGLSSYEQYFGPGTRLTVT.

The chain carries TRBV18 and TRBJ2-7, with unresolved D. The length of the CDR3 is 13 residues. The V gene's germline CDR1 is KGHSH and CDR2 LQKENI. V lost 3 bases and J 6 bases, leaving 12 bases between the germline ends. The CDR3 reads CASSPALRGEQYF. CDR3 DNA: TGTGCCAGCTCACCGGCTTTAAGAGGCGAGCAGTACTTC.

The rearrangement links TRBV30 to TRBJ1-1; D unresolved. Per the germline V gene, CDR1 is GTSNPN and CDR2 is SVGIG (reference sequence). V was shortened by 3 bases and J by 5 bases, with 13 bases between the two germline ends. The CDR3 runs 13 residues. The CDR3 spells CAWRDFWDTEAFF. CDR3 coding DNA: TGTGCCTGGAGGGACTTCTGGGATACTGAAGCTTTCTTT.

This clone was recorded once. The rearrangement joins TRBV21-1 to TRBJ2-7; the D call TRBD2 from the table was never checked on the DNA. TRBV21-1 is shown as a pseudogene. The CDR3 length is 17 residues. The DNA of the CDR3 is TGTGCCAGCAGCCCCCGAGGGGGGGCCCTCAGGACCTACGAGCAGTACTTC. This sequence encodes CASSPRGGALRTYEQYF.

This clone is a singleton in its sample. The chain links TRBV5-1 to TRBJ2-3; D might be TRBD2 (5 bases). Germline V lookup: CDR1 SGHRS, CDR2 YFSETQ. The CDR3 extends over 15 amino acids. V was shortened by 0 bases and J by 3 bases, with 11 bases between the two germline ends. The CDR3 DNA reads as TGCGCCAGCAGCTTGGCCTTCCGGAGGACAGATACGCAGTATTTT. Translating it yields CASSLAFRRTDTQYF.

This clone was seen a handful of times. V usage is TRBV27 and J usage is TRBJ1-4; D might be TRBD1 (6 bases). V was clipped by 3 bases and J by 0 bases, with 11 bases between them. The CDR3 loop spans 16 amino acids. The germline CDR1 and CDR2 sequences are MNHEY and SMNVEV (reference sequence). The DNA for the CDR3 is TGTGCCAGCAGTTTTGTTGGGGGCGCAACTAATGAAAAACTGTTTTTT. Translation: CASSFVGGATNEKLFF.